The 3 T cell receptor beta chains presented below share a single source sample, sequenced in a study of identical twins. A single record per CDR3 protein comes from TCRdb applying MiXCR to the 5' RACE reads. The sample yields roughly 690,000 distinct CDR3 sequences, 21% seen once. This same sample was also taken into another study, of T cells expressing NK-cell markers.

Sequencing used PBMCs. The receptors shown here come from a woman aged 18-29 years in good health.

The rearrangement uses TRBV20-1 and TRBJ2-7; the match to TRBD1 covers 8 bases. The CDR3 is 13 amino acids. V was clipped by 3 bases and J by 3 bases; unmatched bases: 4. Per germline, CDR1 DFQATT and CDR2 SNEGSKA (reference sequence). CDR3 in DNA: TGCAGTGCTAGTGCAGGGGGCGTCTACGAGCAGTACTTC. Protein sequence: CSASAGGVYEQYF.

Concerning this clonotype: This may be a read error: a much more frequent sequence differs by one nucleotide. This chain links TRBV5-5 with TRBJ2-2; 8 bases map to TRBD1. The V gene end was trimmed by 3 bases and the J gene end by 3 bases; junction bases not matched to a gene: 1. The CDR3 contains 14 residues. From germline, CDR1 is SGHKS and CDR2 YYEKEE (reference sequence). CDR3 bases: TGTGCCAGCAGCTGGGACAGGCACACCGGGGAGCTGTTTTTT. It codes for CASSWDRHTGELFF. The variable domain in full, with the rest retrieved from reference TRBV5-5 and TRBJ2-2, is DAGVTQSPTHLIKTRGQQVTLRCSPISGHKSVSWYQQVLGQGPQFIFQYYEKEERGRGNFPDRFSARQFPNYSSELNVNALLLGDSALYLCASSWDRHTGELFFGEGSRLTVL.

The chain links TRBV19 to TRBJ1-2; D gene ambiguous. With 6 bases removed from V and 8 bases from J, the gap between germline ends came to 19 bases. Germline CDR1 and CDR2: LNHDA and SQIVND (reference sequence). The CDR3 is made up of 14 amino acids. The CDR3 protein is CASSTPGAIRGYTF. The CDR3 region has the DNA TGTGCCAGTAGCACTCCGGGCGCGATAAGAGGCTACACCTTC.